The 23 T cell receptor beta chains below were found in one sample sequenced in a study of shared clonotypes between healthy human individuals. Only in-frame clones appear in the TCRdb table, and some are missing; sequencing was by immunoSEQ multiplex PCR. Among about 980,000 clones listed, 76% were seen once. Sequenced sample: memory CD4+ T cells sorted from blood. Subset reported: CD45RA-negative fraction. The source is a man aged 18 to 30 in good health.

The count of this clone is one. This rearrangement joins TRBV4-1 to TRBJ2-7, with a possible D match to TRBD2 (5 bases). Germline CDR1 and CDR2: MGHRA and YSYEKL. The CDR3 contains 15 residues. Trimming took 6 bases from V and 2 from J, leaving 17 bases between them. For the CDR3, the DNA is TGCGCCAGCAGTAACCCCGCTAGCACGACCTACGAGCAGTACTTC. This sequence encodes CASSNPASTTYEQYF.

The chain couples TRBV7-9 to TRBJ2-1, with 8 bases that match TRBD1. From germline, CDR1 is SEHNR and CDR2 FQNEAQ (reference sequence). This CDR3 contains 19 residues. With 9 bases clipped from V and 0 bases from J, the junction kept 19 bases outside the gene matches. Here the CDR3 reads CASGPPRDRGPSSYNEQFF. The CDR3 region has the DNA TGTGCCAGTGGCCCACCCCGAGACAGGGGACCCTCCTCCTACAATGAGCAGTTCTTC.

The V call is TRBV19, the J call TRBJ1-1; weak D call: TRBD1 (5 bases). V was pared by 4 bases and J by 6 bases, with 15 bases between. CDR1 is LNHDA and CDR2 is SQIVND in the germline V gene (reference sequence). This CDR3 comprises 14 residues. CDR3 bases: TGTGCCAGTAGTACCGCTCCGGGGGTTTCTGAAGCTTTCTTT. Protein: CASSTAPGVSEAFF.

V usage is TRBV28 and J usage is TRBJ2-1; 7 bases match TRBD2. The germline gives CDR1 MDHEN, CDR2 SYDVKM. This CDR3 is built from 17 residues. Trimming cost V 2 bases and J 4 bases; bases outside gene matches: 11. DNA of the CDR3: TGTGCCAGCAGTTTAGTCAGGGCGGGAGACCAATACAATGAGCAGTTCTTC. Its translation: CASSLVRAGDQYNEQFF.

The chain has TRBV7-9 and TRBJ1-1, with TRBD1 matching 7 bases. Germline V lookup: CDR1 SEHNR, CDR2 FQNEAQ (reference sequence). CDR3 length: 14 amino acids. V was pared by 5 bases and J by 0 bases, with 3 bases of the junction left unmatched. CDR3 coding DNA: TGTGCCAGCAGCCCGGGACAGATGAACACTGAAGCTTTCTTT. Translation: CASSPGQMNTEAFF. The full variable domain, its missing parts supplied by reference TRBV7-9 and TRBJ1-1, is DTGVSQNPRHKITKRGQNVTFRCDPISEHNRLYWYRQTLGQGPEFLTYFQNEAQLEKSRLLSDRFSAERPKGSFSTLEIQRTEQGDSAMYLCASSPGQMNTEAFFGQGTRLTVV.

The chain links TRBV5-6 to TRBJ2-2; D unresolved. This CDR3 comprises 13 residues. Germline V gene sequence: CDR1 SGHDT, CDR2 YYEEEE. The V end lost 4 bases, the J end lost 4 bases, and 8 bases lay between the germline ends. In DNA form, the CDR3 reads TGTGCCAGCAGCCCCCGTTTCACCGGGGAGCTGTTTTTT. Its protein is CASSPRFTGELFF.

The J gene is TRBJ2-2, the V gene TRBV2; the D call may be TRBD1 or TRBD2 (5 bases each). Germline CDR1 and CDR2: SNHLY and FYNNEI. This CDR3 spans 15 amino acids. The germline V and J ends were trimmed by 5 bases and 1 base, with 11 bases remaining between them. Written as DNA, the CDR3 is TGTGCCAGCAGTCCCCGGGGCGGGAACACCGGGGAGCTGTTTTTT. This encodes CASSPRGGNTGELFF.

The genes are TRBV4-1 and TRBJ2-2; D is unresolved. The CDR3 sequence is 16 residues long. The V end lost 1 base, the J end lost 7 bases, and 16 bases lay between the germline ends. In germline, CDR1 is MGHRA, CDR2 YSYEKL. CDR3 bases: TGCGCCAGCAGCCAAGTCGACCTGTTGGTTTTCGGGGAGCTGTTTTTT. Encoded protein: CASSQVDLLVFGELFF.

The V call is TRBV11-2, the J call TRBJ2-5; D call uncertain. Per the germline V gene, CDR1 is SGHAT and CDR2 is FQNNGV. Trimming took off 0 bases at V and 1 base at J, with 6 bases between the two ends. The CDR3 contains 14 residues. The CDR3 spells CASSLDRLQETQYF. CDR3 nucleotides: TGTGCCAGCAGCTTAGATCGGCTCCAAGAGACCCAGTACTTC. Full variable domain (remainder filled in from reference TRBV11-2 and TRBJ2-5): EAGVAQSPRYKIIEKRQSVAFWCNPISGHATLYWYQQILGQGPKLLIQFQNNGVVDDSQLPKDRFSAERLKGVDSTLKIQPAKLEDSAVYLCASSLDRLQETQYFGPGTRLLVL.

This clone was detected many times. The chain combines TRBV23-1 with TRBJ1-2; D remains unclear. TRBV23-1 is placed among ORFs of uncertain function. Between the trimmed V and J ends, which lost 5 bases and 4 bases, there was a span of 23 bases. The CDR3 is 17 amino acids. This chain's CDR3 is CASSSPGAGPCAYGYTF. CDR3 DNA sequence: TGCGCCAGCAGTTCCCCCGGTGCCGGACCTTGCGCCTATGGCTACACCTTC.

V usage is TRBV19 and J usage is TRBJ1-5, with 8 positions matching TRBD1. The CDR3 is 13 residues long. CDR1 and CDR2 from the germline V gene are LNHDA and SQIVND (reference sequence). With V trimmed by 7 bases and J by 6 bases, 5 bases remained unmatched. CDR3 bases: TGTGCCAGTACCTCAGGGGGCATTCAGCCCCAGCATTTT. As protein: CASTSGGIQPQHF.

The chain combines TRBV2 with TRBJ1-6; D is perhaps TRBD1 (5 bases). The CDR3 contains 14 residues. CDR1 is SNHLY and CDR2 is FYNNEI in the germline V gene. Deletions cut 7 bases from V and 0 bases from J, with 7 bases between. CDR3: CASTGGSYNSPLHF. Here the CDR3 DNA reads TGTGCCAGCACGGGGGGCTCCTATAATTCACCCCTCCACTTT. Based on the CDR3 plus reference TRBV2 and TRBJ1-6, the full variable domain is EPEVTQTPSHQVTQMGQEVILRCVPISNHLYFYWYRQILGQKVEFLVSFYNNEISEKSEIFDDQFSVERPDGSNFTLKIRSTKLEDSAMYFCASTGGSYNSPLHFGNGTRLTVT.

The CDR3 region has the DNA TGTGCCAGCAGTCCAAGGGTTATATTTGGGGAGCTGTTTTTT. This codes for CASSPRVIFGELFF. The chain uses TRBV6-1 and TRBJ2-2; D remains unclear. V was pared by 5 bases and J by 8 bases, with 15 bases between. Germline CDR1 reads MNHNS; CDR2 reads SASEGT. This CDR3 contains 14 residues.

For this clone: Other DNA sequences from this sample encode an identical CDR3 as well. The J gene is TRBJ2-3, the V gene TRBV15; D is uncertain. This CDR3 has 13 amino acids. Germline V CDR1 and CDR2: LNHNV, YYDKDF (reference sequence). Trimming cost V 3 bases and J 0 bases, with 4 bases left between them. Written as DNA, the CDR3 is TGTGCCACCAGCAGGGATAGCACAGATACGCAGTATTTT. It encodes CATSRDSTDTQYF.

The chain employs TRBV30 and TRBJ1-2; TRBD1 aligns across 9 bases. This CDR3 contains 12 residues. J lost 4 bases, V lost 3 bases, and 0 bases had no gene match. Germline V gene lookup returns CDR1 GTSNPN and CDR2 SVGIG (reference sequence). CDR3 in amino acids: CAWRDRGYGYTF. The CDR3 nucleotides are TGTGCCTGGAGGGACAGGGGCTATGGCTACACCTTC.

This chain links TRBV7-9 with TRBJ2-5; D uncertain. Germline V gene sequence: CDR1 SEHNR, CDR2 FQNEAQ (reference sequence). V dropped 1 base and J dropped 5 bases, with 14 bases sitting between them. CDR3 length: 15 amino acids. CDR3 nucleotide sequence: TGTGCCAGCAGCTTAGAGTTGGGCAGCGCGGAGACCCAGTACTTC. Its translation: CASSLELGSAETQYF.

The table lists this clone with a count of one. This chain connects TRBV7-8 to TRBJ2-5, with 10 bases that match TRBD2. Germline V lookup: CDR1 SGHVS, CDR2 FQNEAQ. The CDR3 contains 15 residues. V lost 6 bases and J lost 3; bases outside the gene matches: 7. The CDR3 loop is CASRRGTSEEETQYF. The CDR3 nucleotides read TGTGCCAGCAGACGCGGGACTAGCGAAGAAGAGACCCAGTACTTC.

The chain recombines TRBV7-2 with TRBJ1-2; D is possibly TRBD1 (6 bases). V lost 2 bases, J lost 6 bases, and 7 bases lay in between. CDR1 is SGHTA, CDR2 FQGNSA, per germline. This CDR3 comprises 12 residues. In DNA form, the CDR3 reads TGTGCCAGCAGCTTAAGGGGGGATGGCTACACCTTC. It translates to CASSLRGDGYTF.

Regarding this clone: The identical CDR3 is also encoded by other nucleotide sequences in the sample. The chain employs TRBV5-4 and TRBJ2-5; D is unresolved. Deletions cut 0 bases from V and 0 bases from J, with 6 bases between. The CDR3 extends over 14 amino acids. The germline V gene encodes CDR1 SGHNT and CDR2 YYREEE (reference sequence). The CDR3 reads CASSLVGNQETQYF. The CDR3 DNA reads as TGTGCCAGCAGCTTGGTAGGAAACCAAGAGACCCAGTACTTC.

Comments on this clone: Other DNA sequences in this sample translate to the same CDR3. The J gene is TRBJ2-7, the V gene TRBV27; 7 bases match TRBD2. With V trimmed by 6 bases and J by 2 bases, 4 bases remained unmatched. Germline values: CDR1 MNHEY, CDR2 SMNVEV (reference sequence). The CDR3 sequence is 13 residues long. CDR3 sequence reads: CASSPGLAYEQYF. DNA for the CDR3: TGTGCCAGCAGCCCCGGACTAGCCTACGAGCAGTACTTC.

V usage is TRBV30 and J usage is TRBJ2-3; no firm D call. This CDR3 region has 12 residues. The V and J ends lost 0 bases and 4 bases respectively, with 5 bases between them. Germline V gives CDR1 GTSNPN, CDR2 SVGIG (reference sequence). The CDR3 spells CAWSVPPDTQYF. As DNA, the CDR3 is TGTGCCTGGAGTGTACCCCCAGATACGCAGTATTTT.

The chain employs TRBV6-6 and TRBJ2-5, with 9 bases matching TRBD1. Germline-derived CDR1 and CDR2 are MNHNY and SVGAGI (reference sequence). The junction had 11 bases not matched to a gene; V was cut back by 7 bases and J by 2 bases. CDR3 length equals 16 residues. The CDR3 coding sequence is TGTGCCAGCACCGGATACAGGGGGCTCCCACAAGAGACCCAGTACTTC. Its translation: CASTGYRGLPQETQYF.

Here the CDR3 DNA reads TGCGCCAGCAGCATTAGCGGAACGGCGTCCGAGCAGTACTTC. It encodes CASSISGTASEQYF. V usage is TRBV5-1 and J usage is TRBJ2-7; tentatively, D is TRBD2 (6 bases). The CDR3 length is 14 residues. CDR1 is SGHRS and CDR2 is YFSETQ in the germline V gene. V shed 4 bases and J shed 6 bases, with 17 bases lying between them.